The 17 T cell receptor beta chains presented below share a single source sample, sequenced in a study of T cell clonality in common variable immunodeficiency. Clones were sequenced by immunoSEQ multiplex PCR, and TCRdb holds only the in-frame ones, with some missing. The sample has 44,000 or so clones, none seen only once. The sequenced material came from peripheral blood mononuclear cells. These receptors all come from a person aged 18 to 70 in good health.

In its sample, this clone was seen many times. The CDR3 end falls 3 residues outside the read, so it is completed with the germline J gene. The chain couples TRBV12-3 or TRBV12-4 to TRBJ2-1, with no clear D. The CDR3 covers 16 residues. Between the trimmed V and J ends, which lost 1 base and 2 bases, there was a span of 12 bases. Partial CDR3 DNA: TGTGCCAGCAGTTTAGAGGTTTTTGCCGCCTACAATGAG. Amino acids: CASSLEVFAAYNE. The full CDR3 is CASSLEVFAAYNEQFF.

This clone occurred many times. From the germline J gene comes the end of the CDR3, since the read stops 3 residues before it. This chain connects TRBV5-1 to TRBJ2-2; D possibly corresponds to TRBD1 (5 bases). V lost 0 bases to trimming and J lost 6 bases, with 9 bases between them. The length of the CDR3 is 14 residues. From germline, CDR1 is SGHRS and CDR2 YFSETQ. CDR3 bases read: TGCGCCAGCAGCTTGGAGGGGCAGGCCGGGGAG. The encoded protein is CASSLEGQAGE. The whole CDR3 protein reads CASSLEGQAGELFF.

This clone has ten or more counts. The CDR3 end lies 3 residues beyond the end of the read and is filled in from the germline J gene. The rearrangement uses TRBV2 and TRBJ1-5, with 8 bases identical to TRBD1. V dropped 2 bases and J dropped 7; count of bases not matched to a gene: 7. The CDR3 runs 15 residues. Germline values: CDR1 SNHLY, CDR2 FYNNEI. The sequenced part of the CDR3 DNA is TGTGCCAGCAGTGAATTTGGGGACAGGAGGCAGCCC. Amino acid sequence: CASSEFGDRRQP. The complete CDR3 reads CASSEFGDRRQPQHF. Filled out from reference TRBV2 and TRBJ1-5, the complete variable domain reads EPEVTQTPSHQVTQMGQEVILRCVPISNHLYFYWYRQILGQKVEFLVSFYNNEISEKSEIFDDQFSVERPDGSNFTLKIRSTKLEDSAMYFCASSEFGDRRQPQHFGDGTRLSIL.

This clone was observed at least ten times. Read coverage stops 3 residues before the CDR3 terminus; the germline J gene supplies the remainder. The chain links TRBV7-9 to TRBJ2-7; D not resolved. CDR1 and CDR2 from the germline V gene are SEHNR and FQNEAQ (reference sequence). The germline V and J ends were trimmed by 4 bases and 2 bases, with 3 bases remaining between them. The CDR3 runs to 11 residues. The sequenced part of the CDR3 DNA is TGTGCCAGCAGCTCCACCTACGAG. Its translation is CASSSTYE. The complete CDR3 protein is CASSSTYEQYF.

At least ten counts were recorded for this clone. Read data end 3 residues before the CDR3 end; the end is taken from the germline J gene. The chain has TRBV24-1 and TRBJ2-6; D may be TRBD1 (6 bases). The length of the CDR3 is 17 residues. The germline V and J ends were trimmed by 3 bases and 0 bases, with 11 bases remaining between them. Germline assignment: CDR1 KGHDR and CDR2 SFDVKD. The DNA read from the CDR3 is TGTGCCACCAGTGATCCAGGGGCCGACTCTGGGGCCAACGTC. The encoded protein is CATSDPGADSGANV. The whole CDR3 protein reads CATSDPGADSGANVLTF.

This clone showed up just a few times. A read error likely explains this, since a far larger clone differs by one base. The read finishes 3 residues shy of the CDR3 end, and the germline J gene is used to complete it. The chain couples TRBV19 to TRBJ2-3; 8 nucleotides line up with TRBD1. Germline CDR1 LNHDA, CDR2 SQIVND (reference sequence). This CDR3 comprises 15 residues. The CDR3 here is CASSPQTGASETQYF. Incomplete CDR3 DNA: TGTGCCAGTAGTCCCCAGACAGGGGCCTCGGAGACG.

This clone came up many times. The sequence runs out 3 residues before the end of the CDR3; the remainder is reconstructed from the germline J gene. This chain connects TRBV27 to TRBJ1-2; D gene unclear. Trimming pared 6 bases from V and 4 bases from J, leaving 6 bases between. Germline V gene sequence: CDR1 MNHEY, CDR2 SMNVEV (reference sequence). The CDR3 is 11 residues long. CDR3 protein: CASSPGYGYTF. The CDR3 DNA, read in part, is TGTGCCAGCAGCCCCGGCTATGGC.

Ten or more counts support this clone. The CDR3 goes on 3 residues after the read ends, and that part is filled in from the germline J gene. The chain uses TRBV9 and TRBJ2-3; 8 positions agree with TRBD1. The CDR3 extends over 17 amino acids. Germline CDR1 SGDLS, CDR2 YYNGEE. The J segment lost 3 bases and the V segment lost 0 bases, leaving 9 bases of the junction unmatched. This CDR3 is CASSVEAGGAPTDTQYF. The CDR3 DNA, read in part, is TGTGCCAGCAGCGTAGAGGCAGGGGGCGCGCCTACAGATACG. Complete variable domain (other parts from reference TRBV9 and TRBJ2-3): DSGVTQTPKHLITATGQRVTLRCSPRSGDLSVYWYQQSLDQGLQFLIQYYNGEERAKGNILERFSAQQFPDLHSELNLSSLELGDSALYFCASSVEAGGAPTDTQYFGPGTRLTVL.

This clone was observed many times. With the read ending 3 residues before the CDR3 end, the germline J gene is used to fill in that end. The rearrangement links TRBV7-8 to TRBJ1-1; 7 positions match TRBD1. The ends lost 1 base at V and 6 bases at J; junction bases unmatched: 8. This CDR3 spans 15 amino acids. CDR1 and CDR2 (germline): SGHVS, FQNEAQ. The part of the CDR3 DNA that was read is TGTGCCAGCAGCTTAGGGAGGGGGCGCGGCGCTGAA. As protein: CASSLGRGRGAE. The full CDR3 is CASSLGRGRGAEAFF.

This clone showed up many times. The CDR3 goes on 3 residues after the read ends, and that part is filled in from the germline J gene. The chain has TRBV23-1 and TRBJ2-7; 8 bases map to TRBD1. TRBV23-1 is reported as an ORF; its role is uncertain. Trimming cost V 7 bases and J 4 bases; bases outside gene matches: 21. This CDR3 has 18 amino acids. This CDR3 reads CASTQGWKNRGESYEQYF. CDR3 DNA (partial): TGCGCCAGCACTCAGGGGTGGAAGAACAGGGGGGAAAGTTACGAG.

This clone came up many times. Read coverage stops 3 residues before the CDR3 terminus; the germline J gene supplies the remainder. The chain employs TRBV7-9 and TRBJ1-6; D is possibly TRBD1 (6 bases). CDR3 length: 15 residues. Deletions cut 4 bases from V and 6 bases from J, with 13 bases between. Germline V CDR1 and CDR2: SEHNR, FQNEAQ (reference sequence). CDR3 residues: CASSSQQGLNSPLHF. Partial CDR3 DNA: TGTGCCAGCAGCTCCCAACAGGGCCTTAATTCACCC.

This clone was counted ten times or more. The CDR3 DNA, read in part, is TGTGCCAGCAGTTTTTATTCGGCGGGAGGCGACGAG. Its protein is CASSFYSAGGDE. The whole CDR3 sequence reads CASSFYSAGGDEQYF. The V gene is TRBV28, the J gene TRBJ2-7, with 8 bases that match TRBD2. The read halts 3 residues ahead of the CDR3 end, with the missing end drawn from the germline J gene. V shed 3 bases, J shed 5 bases, and the junction held 9 bases outside the gene matches. Germline V gene lookup returns CDR1 MDHEN and CDR2 SYDVKM. The CDR3 loop spans 15 amino acids.

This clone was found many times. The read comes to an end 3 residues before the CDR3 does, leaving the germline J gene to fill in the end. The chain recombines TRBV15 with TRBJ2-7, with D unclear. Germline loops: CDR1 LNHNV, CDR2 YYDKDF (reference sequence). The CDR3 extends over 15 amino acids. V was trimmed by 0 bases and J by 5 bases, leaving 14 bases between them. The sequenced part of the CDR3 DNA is TGTGCCACCAGCAGAGATTTGAAAAGGGCTGACGAG. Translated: CATSRDLKRADE. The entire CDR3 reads CATSRDLKRADEQYF.

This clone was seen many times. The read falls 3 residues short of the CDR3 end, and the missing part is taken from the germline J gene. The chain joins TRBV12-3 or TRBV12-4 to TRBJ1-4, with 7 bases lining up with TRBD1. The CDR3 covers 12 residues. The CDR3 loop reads CASSFHDRELFF. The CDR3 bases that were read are TGTGCCAGCAGTTTCCACGACAGGGAA.

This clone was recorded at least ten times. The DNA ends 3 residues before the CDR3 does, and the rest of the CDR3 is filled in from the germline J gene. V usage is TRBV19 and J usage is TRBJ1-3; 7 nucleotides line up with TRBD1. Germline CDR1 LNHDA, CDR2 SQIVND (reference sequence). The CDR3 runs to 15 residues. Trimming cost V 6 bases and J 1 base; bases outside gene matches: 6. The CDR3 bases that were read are TGTGCCAGTAGCTTACAGGGGTTATCTGGAAACACC. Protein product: CASSLQGLSGNT. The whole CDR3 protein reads CASSLQGLSGNTIYF.

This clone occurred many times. CDR3 loop: CASSSQRTGGNYGYTF. CDR3 bases read: TGTGCCAGCAGTTCACAGAGGACAGGGGGGAACTATGGC. V usage is TRBV28 and J usage is TRBJ1-2; TRBD1 matches at 10 bases. The DNA ends 3 residues before the CDR3 does, and the rest of the CDR3 is filled in from the germline J gene. The CDR3 covers 16 residues. Germline assignment: CDR1 MDHEN and CDR2 SYDVKM. V gave up 4 bases and J gave up 2 bases; unmatched junction bases: 7.

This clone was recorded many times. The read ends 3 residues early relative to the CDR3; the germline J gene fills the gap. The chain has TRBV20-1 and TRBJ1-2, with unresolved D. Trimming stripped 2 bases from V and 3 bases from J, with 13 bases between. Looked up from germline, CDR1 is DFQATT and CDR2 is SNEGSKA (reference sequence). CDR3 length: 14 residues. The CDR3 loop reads CSARKLDGYYGYTF. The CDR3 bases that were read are TGCAGTGCTAGAAAGCTAGACGGCTACTATGGC.